A single sample is the source of the 5 T cell receptor beta chains below, sequenced in a study of T-cell reconstitution after alpha-beta-depleted transplantation in children. Unique molecular identifiers were incorporated into the prepared TCRbeta library. MiXCR, run by TCRdb on the PCR reads, gives a single entry per CDR3 protein. The sample has some 290,000 distinct CDR3 sequences, 9.9% seen once; the top ten hold about 9.4%. The sequenced sample was PBMCs from the stem cell graft donor, obtained from the stem cell graft. These receptor sequences come from a human donor who donated a stem cell graft to a child with SCID.

This clonotype was counted ten times or more. No DNA is shown, since the ends of the CDR3 on it are uncertain; the CDR3 is the one TCRdb lists. The chain uses TRBV12-3 or TRBV12-4 and TRBJ1-6. The CDR3 is 11 residues long, ends included. The CDR3 reads CASSTSSPLHF.

This clonotype came up a few times. V and J are TRBV5-1 and TRBJ1-1; D is perhaps TRBD1 (5 bases). Deletions cut 3 bases from V and 7 bases from J, with 19 bases between. The CDR3 is made up of 15 amino acids. Germline V gives CDR1 SGHRS, CDR2 YFSETQ. The CDR3 region has the DNA TGCGCCAGCAGCTCCGACAGAGCCAGACGGAGTGAAGCTTTCTTT. This codes for CASSSDRARRSEAFF.

In this sample, this clonotype turned up a few times. The rearrangement uses TRBV7-9 and TRBJ2-1; 11 bases match TRBD2. This CDR3 comprises 16 residues. The V gene end was trimmed by 1 base and the J gene end by 7 bases; junction bases not matched to a gene: 6. The V gene's germline CDR1 is SEHNR and CDR2 FQNEAQ (reference sequence). The CDR3 sequence is CASSLEPSGGLNEQFF. CDR3 nucleotides: TGTGCCAGCAGCTTAGAGCCTAGCGGGGGGCTAAATGAGCAGTTCTTC.

V and J are TRBV4-1 and TRBJ2-1; D is unclear. V was shortened by 2 bases and J by 5 bases, with 13 bases between the two germline ends. Per the germline V gene, CDR1 is MGHRA and CDR2 is YSYEKL. The CDR3 is 15 residues long. CDR3 coding DNA: TGCGCCAGCAGCCAATTTCCCAGCCGGGACAATGAGCAGTTCTTC. As protein: CASSQFPSRDNEQFF.

This clonotype was found a few times. The V gene is TRBV7-8, the J gene TRBJ2-1; 8 positions match TRBD2. Germline loops: CDR1 SGHVS, CDR2 FQNEAQ. J lost 8 bases, V lost 3 bases, and 6 bases had no gene match. This CDR3 is built from 14 residues. CDR3 sequence (DNA): TGTGCCAGCAGCTTTAACGGGGGGGTGGATGAGCAGTTCTTC. Its translation is CASSFNGGVDEQFF.